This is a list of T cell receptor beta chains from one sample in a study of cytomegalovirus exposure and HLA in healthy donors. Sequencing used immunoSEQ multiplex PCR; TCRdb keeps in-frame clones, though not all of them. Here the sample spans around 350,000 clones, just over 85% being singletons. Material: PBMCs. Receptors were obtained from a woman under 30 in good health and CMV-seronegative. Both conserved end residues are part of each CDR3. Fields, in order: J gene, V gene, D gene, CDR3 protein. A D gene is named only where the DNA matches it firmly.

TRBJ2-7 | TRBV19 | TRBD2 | CASTAGGADEQYF
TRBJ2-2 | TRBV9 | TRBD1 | CASSRDRANTGELFF
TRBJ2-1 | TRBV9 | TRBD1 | CASSTSRTGGGEQFF
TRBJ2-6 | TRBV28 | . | CATLGGKFSGANVLTF
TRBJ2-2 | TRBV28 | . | CASSLAGIGELFF
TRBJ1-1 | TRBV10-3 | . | CAISQFGGNEAFF
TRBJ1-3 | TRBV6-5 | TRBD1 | CASSYDRGLGNTIYF
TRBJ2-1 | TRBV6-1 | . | CASSELGAEQFF
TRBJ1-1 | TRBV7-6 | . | CASSANKNTEAFF
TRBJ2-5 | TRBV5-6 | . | CASSLVGDQETQYF
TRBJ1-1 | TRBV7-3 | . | CASSLSSRLTEAFF
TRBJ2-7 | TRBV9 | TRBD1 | CASSPRTGGEQYF
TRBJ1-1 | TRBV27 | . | CASSLRTLPGLGANAEAFF
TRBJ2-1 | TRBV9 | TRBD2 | CASSARELAGRNEQFF
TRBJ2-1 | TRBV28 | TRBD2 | CASSPRLAPEQFF
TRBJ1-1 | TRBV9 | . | CASSGHLNTEAFF
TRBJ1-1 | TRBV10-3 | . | CAINTGKNTEAFF
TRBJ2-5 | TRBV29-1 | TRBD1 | CSAVKTGLSETQYF
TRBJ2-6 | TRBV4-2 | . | CASSQDSPFSGANVLTF
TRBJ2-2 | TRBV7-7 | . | CASSLNRQNTGELFF
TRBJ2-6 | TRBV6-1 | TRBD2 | CASSEWASGRAAGANVLTF
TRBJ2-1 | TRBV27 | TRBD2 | CASRPIAGVYNEQFF
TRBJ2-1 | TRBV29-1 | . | CSGGNNEQFF
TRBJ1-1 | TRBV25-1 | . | CASSASGHSNTEAFF
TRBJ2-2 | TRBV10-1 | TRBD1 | CASSGLLRGQAGELFF
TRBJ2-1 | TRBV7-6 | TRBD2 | CASSFGTSGNEQFF
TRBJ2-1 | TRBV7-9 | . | CASSGEIRRGSLNEQFF
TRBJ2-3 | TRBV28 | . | CASSYVPSTDTQYF
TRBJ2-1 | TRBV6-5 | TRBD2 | CASSYSTLAGLSRQFF